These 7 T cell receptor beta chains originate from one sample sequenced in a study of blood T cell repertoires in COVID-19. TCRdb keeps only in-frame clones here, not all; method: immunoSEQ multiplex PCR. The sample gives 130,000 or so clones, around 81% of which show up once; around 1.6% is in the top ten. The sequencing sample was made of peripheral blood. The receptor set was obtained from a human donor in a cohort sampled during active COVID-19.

The CDR3 here is CASTFSQEGGYTF. In nucleotides, the CDR3 is TGTGCCAGCACCTTCTCGCAGGAGGGAGGCTACACCTTC. The chain uses TRBV12-3 or TRBV12-4 and TRBJ1-2; D remains ambiguous. The CDR3 runs 13 residues. The V gene lost 7 bases and the J gene lost 8 bases, with 17 bases spanning the gap.

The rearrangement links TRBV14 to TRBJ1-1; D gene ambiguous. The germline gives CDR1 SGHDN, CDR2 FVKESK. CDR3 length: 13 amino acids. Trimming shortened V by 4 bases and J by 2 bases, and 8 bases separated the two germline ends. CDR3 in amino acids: CASSPLINTEAFF. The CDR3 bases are TGTGCCAGCAGCCCACTCATCAACACTGAAGCTTTCTTT. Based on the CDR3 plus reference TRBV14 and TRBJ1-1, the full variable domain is EAGVTQFPSHSVIEKGQTVTLRCDPISGHDNLYWYRRVMGKEIKFLLHFVKESKQDESGMPNNRFLAERTGGTYSTLKVQPAELEDSGVYFCASSPLINTEAFFGQGTRLTVV.

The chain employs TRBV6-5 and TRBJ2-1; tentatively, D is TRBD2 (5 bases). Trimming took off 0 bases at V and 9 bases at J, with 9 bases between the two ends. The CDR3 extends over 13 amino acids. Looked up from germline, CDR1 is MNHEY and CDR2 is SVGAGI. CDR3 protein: CASSYSGRGEQFF. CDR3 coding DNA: TGTGCCAGCAGTTACTCAGGACGGGGTGAGCAGTTCTTC.

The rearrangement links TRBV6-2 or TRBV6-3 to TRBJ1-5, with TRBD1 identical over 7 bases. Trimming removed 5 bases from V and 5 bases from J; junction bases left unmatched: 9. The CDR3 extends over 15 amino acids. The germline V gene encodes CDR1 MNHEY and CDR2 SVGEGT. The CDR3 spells CASSTRGQGDQPQHF. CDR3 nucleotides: TGTGCCAGCAGTACCCGGGGGCAGGGGGATCAGCCCCAGCATTTT.

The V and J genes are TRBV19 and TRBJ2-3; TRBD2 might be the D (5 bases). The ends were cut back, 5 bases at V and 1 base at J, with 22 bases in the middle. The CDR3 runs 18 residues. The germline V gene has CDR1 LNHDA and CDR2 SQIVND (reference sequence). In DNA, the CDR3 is TGTGCCAGTAGTCTCTCAATACAACCCGGGATTGGCACAGATACGCAGTATTTT. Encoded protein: CASSLSIQPGIGTDTQYF.

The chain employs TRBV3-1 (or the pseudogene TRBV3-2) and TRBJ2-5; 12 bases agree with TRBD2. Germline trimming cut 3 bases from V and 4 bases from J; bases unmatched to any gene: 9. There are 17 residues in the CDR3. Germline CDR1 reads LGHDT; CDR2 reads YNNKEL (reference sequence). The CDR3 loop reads CASSHHFLAGGGETQYF. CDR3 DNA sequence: TGTGCCAGCAGCCATCACTTTCTAGCGGGAGGGGGAGAGACCCAGTACTTC.

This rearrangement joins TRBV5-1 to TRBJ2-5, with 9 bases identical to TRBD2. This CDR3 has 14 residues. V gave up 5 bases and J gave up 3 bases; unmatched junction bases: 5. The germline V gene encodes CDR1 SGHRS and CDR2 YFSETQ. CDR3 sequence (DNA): TGCGCCAGCAGTTCAGAGCGGGGGGAAGAGACCCAGTACTTC. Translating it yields CASSSERGEETQYF.